These 14 T cell receptor beta chains share one sample of origin, sequenced in a study of cytomegalovirus exposure and HLA in healthy donors (dated by TCRdb to 2016 to 2017). Library construction relied on the immunoSEQ multiplex PCR assay. For the multiplex PCR, a mixture combining 60 forward primers for TCR Vbeta segments and 13 reverse primers for TCR Jbeta segments was used. Entries here come from immuneACCESS through TCRdb and include only in-frame sequences with V and J called. Some clones fail to appear in such tables; in the studies checked, an unresolved V gene covers under half of the shortfall, and the cause of the remainder is unknown. Counted in this sample were about 81,000 clones; about 80% of them appeared once. Together, the top ten hold around 3.1% of the sample. Sequencing was performed on PBMCs. These receptor sequences come from a man aged 50 to 60 in good health and CMV-seropositive.

For this clone: An end of the junction differs from the germline gene, which may be a read error. V and J are TRBV7-9 and TRBJ1-1, with unresolved D. Germline V gene sequence: CDR1 SEHNR, CDR2 FQNEAQ (reference sequence). The CDR3 covers 16 residues. CDR3 residues: CSSSLGLAGPSAEAFF. Written as DNA, the CDR3 is TGTTCCAGCAGCTTAGGTCTCGCCGGCCCCAGCGCTGAAGCTTTCTTT.

This clone has a handful of counts. This chain links TRBV25-1 with TRBJ1-1; 8 nucleotides agree with TRBD1. The V segment lost 8 bases and the J segment 6 bases; nucleotides outside the gene matches: 11. Germline V CDR1 and CDR2: MGHDK, SYGVNS. The CDR3 has 14 amino acids. For the CDR3, the DNA is TGTGCCAGCTCCCACACGGACAGGGTCCCTGAAGCTTTCTTT. Protein product: CASSHTDRVPEAFF.

The chain combines TRBV11-1 with TRBJ2-7; maybe TRBD1 (6 bases). The CDR3 covers 13 residues. Germline values: CDR1 SGHAT, CDR2 FQDESV (reference sequence). Trimming removed 5 bases from V and 6 bases from J, with 14 bases in between. CDR3 sequence: CASSKRQVSEQYF. Written as DNA, the CDR3 is TGTGCCAGCAGCAAACGACAGGTATCCGAGCAGTACTTC. The variable domain in full, with the rest retrieved from reference TRBV11-1 and TRBJ2-7, is EAEVAQSPRYKITEKSQAVAFWCDPISGHATLYWYRQILGQGPELLVQFQDESVVDDSQLPKDRFSAERLKGVDSTLKIQPAELGDSAMYLCASSKRQVSEQYFGPGTRLTVT.

This clone was detected a few times. The chain has TRBV30 and TRBJ2-7, with D perhaps TRBD1 (5 bases). V shed 1 base and J shed 7 bases, with 35 bases lying between them. Germline CDR1 is GTSNPN and CDR2 is SVGIG (reference sequence). The CDR3 is made up of 20 amino acids. CDR3: CAWSGNRMRTRYAQAGEQYF. The CDR3, as DNA: TGTGCCTGGAGTGGAAACCGCATGAGAACGAGGTACGCACAGGCAGGGGAGCAGTACTTC.

The chain links TRBV19 to TRBJ1-1; TRBD1 matches at 9 bases. This CDR3 is 15 amino acids long. CDR1 is LNHDA, CDR2 SQIVND, per germline (reference sequence). V gave up 9 bases and J gave up 3 bases; unmatched junction bases: 11. The CDR3 here is CASTYRGRWDTEAFF. The CDR3 region has the DNA TGTGCCAGCACCTACAGGGGGCGATGGGACACTGAAGCTTTCTTT.

This clone was detected only a few times. The chain has TRBV4-1 and TRBJ1-4; weak D call: TRBD1 (5 bases). The V end was cut by 8 bases, the J end by 0 bases, with 16 bases between. Germline lookup yields CDR1 MGHRA and CDR2 YSYEKL. The CDR3 is made up of 16 amino acids. The CDR3 region has the DNA TGCGCCAGCTCCCAGGGTCATTCTGCAACTAATGAAAAACTGTTTTTT. Protein: CASSQGHSATNEKLFF.

The V call is TRBV14, the J call TRBJ2-5; D uncertain. CDR1 is SGHDN, CDR2 FVKESK, per germline. V dropped 0 bases and J dropped 5 bases, with 10 bases sitting between them. CDR3 size: 14 residues. The CDR3 nucleotides are TGTGCCAGCAGCCAAGATCACCCCCAGGAGACCCAGTACTTC. Translating gives CASSQDHPQETQYF.

The chain couples TRBV11-2 to TRBJ2-7; D is possibly TRBD1 (6 bases). The CDR3 spans 17 residues. CDR1 SGHAT and CDR2 FQNNGV come from the germline V gene. V gave up 5 bases and J gave up 1 base, with 21 bases separating them. CDR3 sequence (DNA): TGTGCCAGCAGCCCGCGACAGGTCGTGCTTAGGTCCTACGAGCAGTACTTC. This encodes CASSPRQVVLRSYEQYF.

This chain links TRBV29-1 with TRBJ2-7, with 8 positions matching TRBD1. J lost 3 bases, V lost 6 bases, and 10 bases had no gene match. Germline V gene sequence: CDR1 SQVTM, CDR2 ANQGSEA. The CDR3 runs 14 residues. CDR3 DNA sequence: TGCAGCGTGGGGACAGGAGAGTTTTTCTACGAGCAGTACTTC. Its protein is CSVGTGEFFYEQYF.

This clone has only one observation. At one boundary the junction diverges from the germline segment, which might be a read error. The chain joins TRBV6-1 to TRBJ2-6, with 7 bases fitting TRBD1. Looked up from germline, CDR1 is MNHNS and CDR2 is SASEGT. This CDR3 has 15 residues. CDR3 sequence (DNA): TGTGCCAGCAGTGGACAGGGCTCTGGGGCCAACGGCCTGACTTTC. This translates into CASSGQGSGANGLTF.

This chain connects TRBV2 to TRBJ2-7; TRBD1 matches 9 bases. CDR1 is SNHLY and CDR2 is FYNNEI in the germline V gene. This CDR3 has 15 residues. Trimming removed 6 bases from V and 0 bases from J; junction bases left unmatched: 6. CDR3 DNA sequence: TGTGCCAGCAGGGGCGGACAGGGGAGCTCCTACGAGCAGTACTTC. It codes for CASRGGQGSSYEQYF.

The J gene is TRBJ2-7, the V gene TRBV27; 9 bases align to TRBD2. The CDR3 covers 13 residues. The germline CDR1 and CDR2 sequences are MNHEY and SMNVEV (reference sequence). The trim removed 6 bases at V and 0 bases at J, leaving 0 bases unmatched. The CDR3 region is CASRTSGSYEQYF. Here the CDR3 DNA reads TGTGCCAGCAGGACTAGCGGCTCCTACGAGCAGTACTTC.

Only a few counts were recorded for this clone. The V call is TRBV2, the J call TRBJ2-4; TRBD1 agrees at 7 bases. Germline V gene data show CDR1 as SNHLY and CDR2 as FYNNEI. CDR3 length equals 16 residues. The V segment lost 4 bases and the J segment 12 bases; nucleotides outside the gene matches: 18. Here the CDR3 DNA reads TGTGCCAGCAGTGCTCAAAGGCTCATTCAGGGGGACAGTCAGTACTTC. As protein: CASSAQRLIQGDSQYF.

V gene TRBV11-2 combines with J gene TRBJ1-4; D gene ambiguous. With 1 base removed from V and 7 bases from J, the gap between germline ends came to 4 bases. CDR1 and CDR2 from the germline V gene are SGHAT and FQNNGV. The CDR3 is 12 residues long. CDR3 sequence: CASSLASEKLFF. The CDR3 bases are TGTGCCAGCAGCTTAGCATCTGAAAAACTGTTTTTT.